The T cell receptor beta chain under discussion was sequenced for a study of OX40 agonist ivuxolimab in advanced cancers. CDR1 is SGHNT and CDR2 is YENEEA in the germline V gene. Between the trimmed V and J ends, which lost 2 bases and 3 bases, there was a span of 11 bases. The CDR3 is made up of 14 amino acids. Using immunoSEQ multiplex PCR, the repertoire was profiled, and TCRdb retains in-frame clones only, with some absent. The sample consists of about 21,000 clones, about 79% of them appearing once. Here the sequenced sample was CD4+ or CD8+ T cells sorted from blood, taken in a trial of the OX40 agonist ivuxolimab. The chain joins TRBV11-3 to TRBJ2-7, with D tentatively TRBD1 or TRBD2 (6 bases each). This TCR was sampled from an adult with an advanced solid tumor such as melanoma, head and neck, liver or kidney cancer. CDR3 loop: CASSLRGESYEQYF. CDR3 nucleotide sequence: TGTGCCAGCAGCTTAAGGGGGGAGAGCTACGAGCAGTACTTC.